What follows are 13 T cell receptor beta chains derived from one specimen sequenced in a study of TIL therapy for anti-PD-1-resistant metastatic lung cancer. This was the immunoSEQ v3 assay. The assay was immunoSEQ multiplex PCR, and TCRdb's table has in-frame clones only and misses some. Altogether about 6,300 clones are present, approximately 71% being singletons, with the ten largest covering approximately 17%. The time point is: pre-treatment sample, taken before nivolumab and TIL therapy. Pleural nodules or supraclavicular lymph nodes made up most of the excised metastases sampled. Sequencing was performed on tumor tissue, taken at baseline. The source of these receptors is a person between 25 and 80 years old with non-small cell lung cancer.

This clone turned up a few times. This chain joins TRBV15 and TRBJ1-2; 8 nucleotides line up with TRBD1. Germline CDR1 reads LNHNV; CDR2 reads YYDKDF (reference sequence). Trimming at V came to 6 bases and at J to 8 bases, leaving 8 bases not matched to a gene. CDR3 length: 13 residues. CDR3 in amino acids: CATSNDRGAGYTF. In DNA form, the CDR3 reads TGTGCCACCAGTAACGACAGGGGAGCGGGCTACACCTTC.

The CDR3 loop reads CASSQEEEGAPGELFF. CDR3 nucleotide sequence: TGCGCCAGCAGCCAAGAAGAGGAGGGGGCCCCCGGGGAGCTGTTTTTT. The rearrangement joins TRBV4-3 to TRBJ2-2; D perhaps matches TRBD1 (7 bases). With 0 bases removed from V and 6 bases from J, the gap between germline ends came to 14 bases. The CDR3 has 16 amino acids. Germline CDR1 reads LGHNA; CDR2 reads YSLEER.

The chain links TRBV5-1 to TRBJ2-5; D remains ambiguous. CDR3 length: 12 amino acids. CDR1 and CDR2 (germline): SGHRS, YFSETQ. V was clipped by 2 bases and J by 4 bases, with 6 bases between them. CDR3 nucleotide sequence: TGCGCCAGCAGCTTAGACTTAGAGACCCAGTACTTC. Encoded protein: CASSLDLETQYF.

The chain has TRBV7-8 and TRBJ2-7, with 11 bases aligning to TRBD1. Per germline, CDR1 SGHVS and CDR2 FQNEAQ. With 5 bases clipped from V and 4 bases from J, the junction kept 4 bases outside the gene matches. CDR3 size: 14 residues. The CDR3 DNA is TGTGCCAGCAGCACTGGACAGGGGGCTTACGAGCAGTACTTC. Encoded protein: CASSTGQGAYEQYF.

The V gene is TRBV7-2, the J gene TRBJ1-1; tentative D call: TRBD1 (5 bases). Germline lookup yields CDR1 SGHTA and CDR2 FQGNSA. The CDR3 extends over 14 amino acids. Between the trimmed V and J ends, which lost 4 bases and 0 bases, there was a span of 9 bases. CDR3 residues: CASSSGRLNTEAFF. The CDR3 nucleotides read TGTGCCAGCAGCTCGGGACGGCTGAACACTGAAGCTTTCTTT.

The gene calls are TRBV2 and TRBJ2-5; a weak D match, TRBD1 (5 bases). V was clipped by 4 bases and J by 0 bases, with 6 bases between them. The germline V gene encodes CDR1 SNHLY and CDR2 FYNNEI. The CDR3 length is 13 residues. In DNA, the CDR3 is TGTGCCAGCAGTGCAGGGAACCAAGAGACCCAGTACTTC. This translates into CASSAGNQETQYF.

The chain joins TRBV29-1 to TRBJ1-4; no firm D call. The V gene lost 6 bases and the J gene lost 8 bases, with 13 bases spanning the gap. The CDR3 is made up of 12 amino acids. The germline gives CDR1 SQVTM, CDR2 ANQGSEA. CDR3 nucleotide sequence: TGCAGCGTCCTGACACCTGGAGAAAAACTGTTTTTT. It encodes CSVLTPGEKLFF.

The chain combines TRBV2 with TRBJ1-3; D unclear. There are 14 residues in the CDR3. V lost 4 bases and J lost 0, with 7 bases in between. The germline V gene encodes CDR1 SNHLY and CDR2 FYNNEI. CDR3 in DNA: TGTGCCAGCAGTGTTCCAGCCTCTGGAAACACCATATATTTT. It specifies CASSVPASGNTIYF.

The CDR3 loop reads CASSKGEGYTF. CDR3 in DNA: TGCGCCAGCAGCAAGGGAGAGGGCTACACCTTC. V usage is TRBV5-1 and J usage is TRBJ1-2; D unresolved. The CDR3 contains 11 residues. V was pared by 4 bases and J by 8 bases, with 9 bases between. Germline CDR1 SGHRS, CDR2 YFSETQ.

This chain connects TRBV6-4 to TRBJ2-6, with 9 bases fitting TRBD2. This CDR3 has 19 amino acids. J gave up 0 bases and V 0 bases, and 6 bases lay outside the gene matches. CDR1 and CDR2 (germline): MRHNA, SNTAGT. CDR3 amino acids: CASSDSLAGSSSGANVLTF. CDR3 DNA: TGTGCCAGCAGTGACTCCCTAGCGGGGTCCAGCTCTGGGGCCAACGTCCTGACTTTC.

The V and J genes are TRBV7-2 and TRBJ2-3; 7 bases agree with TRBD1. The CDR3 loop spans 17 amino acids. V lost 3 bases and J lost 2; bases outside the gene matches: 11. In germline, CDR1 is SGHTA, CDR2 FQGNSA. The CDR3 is CASSFRTGTDYTDTQYF. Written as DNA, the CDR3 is TGTGCCAGCAGCTTCCGAACCGGGACAGACTACACAGATACGCAGTATTTT.

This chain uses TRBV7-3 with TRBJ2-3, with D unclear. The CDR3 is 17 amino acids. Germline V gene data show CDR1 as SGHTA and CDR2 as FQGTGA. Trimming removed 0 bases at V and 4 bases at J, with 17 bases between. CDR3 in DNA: TGTGCCAGCAGCTTAACGGTCACACCCTTGGGCGCAGATACGCAGTATTTT. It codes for CASSLTVTPLGADTQYF. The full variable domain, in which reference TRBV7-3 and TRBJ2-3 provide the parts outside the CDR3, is GAGVSQTPSNKVTEKGKYVELRCDPISGHTALYWYRQSLGQGPEFLIYFQGTGAADDSGLPNDRFFAVRPEGSVSTLKIQRTERGDSAVYLCASSLTVTPLGADTQYFGPGTRLTVL.

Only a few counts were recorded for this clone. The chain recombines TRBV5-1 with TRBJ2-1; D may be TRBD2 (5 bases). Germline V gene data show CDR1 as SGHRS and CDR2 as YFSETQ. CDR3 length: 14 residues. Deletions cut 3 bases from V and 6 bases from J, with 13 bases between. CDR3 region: CASSWAPGFNEQFF. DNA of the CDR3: TGCGCCAGCAGCTGGGCCCCGGGGTTCAATGAGCAGTTCTTC.